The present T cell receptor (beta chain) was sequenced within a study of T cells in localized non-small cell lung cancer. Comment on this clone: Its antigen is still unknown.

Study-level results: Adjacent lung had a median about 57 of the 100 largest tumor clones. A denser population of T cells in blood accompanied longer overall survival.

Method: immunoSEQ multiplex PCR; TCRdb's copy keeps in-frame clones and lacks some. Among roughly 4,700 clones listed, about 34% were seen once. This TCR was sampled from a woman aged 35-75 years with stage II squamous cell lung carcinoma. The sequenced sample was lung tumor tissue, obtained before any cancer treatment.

CDR3 region: CASSPGTHDWEQYF. As DNA, the CDR3 is TGTGCCAGCAGCCCCGGGACACACGATTGGGAGCAGTACTTC. This chain connects TRBV11-3 to TRBJ2-7, with a weak D call TRBD1 (6 bases). Germline CDR1 and CDR2: SGHNT and YENEEA. The CDR3 has 14 amino acids. Between the trimmed V and J ends, which lost 5 bases and 7 bases, there was a span of 18 bases.